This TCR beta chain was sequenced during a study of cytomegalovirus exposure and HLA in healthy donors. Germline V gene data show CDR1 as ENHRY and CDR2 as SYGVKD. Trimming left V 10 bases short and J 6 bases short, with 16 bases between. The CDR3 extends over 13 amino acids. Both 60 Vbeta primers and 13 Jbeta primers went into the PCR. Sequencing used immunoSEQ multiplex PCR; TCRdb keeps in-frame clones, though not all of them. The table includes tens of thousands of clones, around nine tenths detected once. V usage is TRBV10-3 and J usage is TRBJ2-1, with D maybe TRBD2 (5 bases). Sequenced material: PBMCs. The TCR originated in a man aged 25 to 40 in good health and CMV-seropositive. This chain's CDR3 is CATIPGSSNEQFF. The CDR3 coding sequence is TGTGCCACTATCCCGGGGAGCTCCAATGAGCAGTTCTTC.